Presented here are 28 T cell receptor beta chains from one specimen sequenced in a study of T-cell memory formation after mild COVID-19. TCRdb re-called the 5' RACE reads with MiXCR, one entry per CDR3 protein. The sample lists some 350,000 distinct CDR3 sequences; 13% were seen once. Sequences were obtained from PBMCs or a T cell subset sorted from them (not recorded which). The receptors shown here come from a man between 18 and 35 years old who had mild COVID-19 (a few samples of this study predate the infection). Cell type and time point are not known.

This clonotype turned up a few times. This chain connects TRBV6-5 to TRBJ2-7; the D gene is possibly TRBD2 (6 bases). The CDR3 has 13 residues. Trimming pared 6 bases from V and 2 bases from J, leaving 11 bases between. CDR1 MNHEY and CDR2 SVGAGI come from the germline V gene. The CDR3 protein is CASSAGLTYEQYV. DNA of the CDR3: TGTGCCAGCAGCGCCGGACTAACCTACGAGCAGTACGTC.

The V and J genes are TRBV29-1 and TRBJ1-2; 7 positions match TRBD1. The CDR3 is 11 residues long. Germline CDR1 is SQVTM and CDR2 is ANQGSEA. As DNA, the CDR3 is TGCACCACGGGGACAGACTATGGCTACACCTTC. The encoded protein is CTTGTDYGYTF.

There are a few counts of this clonotype. The chain uses TRBV28 and TRBJ1-2; a weak D match, TRBD1 (5 bases). Germline V gives CDR1 MDHEN, CDR2 SYDVKM. Trimming took off 5 bases at V and 4 bases at J, with 14 bases between the two ends. The CDR3 loop spans 14 amino acids. The CDR3 region is CASSIQTVTYGYTF. For the CDR3, the DNA is TGTGCCAGCAGTATACAGACAGTAACCTATGGCTACACCTTC.

In this sample, this clonotype turned up a few times. The CDR3 sequence: CASSQDRASLNTEAFF. CDR3 sequence (DNA): TGCGCCAGCAGCCAAGATCGGGCCAGCCTGAACACTGAAGCTTTCTTT. The V and J genes are TRBV4-3 and TRBJ1-1; the D is unclear. Germline V lookup: CDR1 LGHNA, CDR2 YSLEER. The germline V and J ends were trimmed by 0 bases and 0 bases, with 11 bases remaining between them. This CDR3 is built from 16 residues.

This clonotype has only a few counts. The chain couples TRBV19 to TRBJ2-7; 8 nucleotides agree with TRBD2. CDR3 length equals 14 residues. Germline V gene lookup returns CDR1 LNHDA and CDR2 SQIVND (reference sequence). The V segment lost 6 bases and the J segment 0 bases; nucleotides outside the gene matches: 4. CDR3 amino acids: CASRIAGGSYEQYF. In DNA form, the CDR3 reads TGTGCCAGTAGGATCGCGGGGGGCTCCTACGAGCAGTACTTC.

The chain links TRBV12-3 or TRBV12-4 to TRBJ1-1, with a weak D call TRBD1 (6 bases). CDR3 length: 13 residues. V lost 3 bases and J 6 bases, leaving 11 bases between the germline ends. CDR3 residues: CASSFMGAAEAFF. CDR3 nucleotides: TGTGCCAGCAGTTTTATGGGGGCCGCTGAAGCTTTCTTT.

V usage is TRBV6-1 and J usage is TRBJ1-1; D unresolved. The length of the CDR3 is 13 residues. Trimming shortened V by 7 bases and J by 1 base, and 10 bases separated the two germline ends. Germline CDR1 MNHNS, CDR2 SASEGT. The CDR3 here is CASTRAGNTEAFF. The CDR3 region has the DNA TGTGCCAGCACTAGGGCAGGGAACACTGAAGCTTTCTTT.

This clonotype was seen only a few times. The chain employs TRBV20-1 and TRBJ2-1, with TRBD2 as a possible D gene (5 bases). Per the germline V gene, CDR1 is DFQATT and CDR2 is SNEGSKA (reference sequence). The V end was cut by 5 bases, the J end by 4 bases, with 15 bases between. The CDR3 has 14 amino acids. CDR3 coding DNA: TGCAGTGCTCGATTTCCAGGACTTTACAATGAGCAGTTCTTC. The encoded protein is CSARFPGLYNEQFF.

The table lists this clonotype with a few counts. The J gene is TRBJ1-2, the V gene TRBV7-2, with D unclear. Trimming cost V 5 bases and J 0 bases, with 13 bases left between them. This CDR3 region has 15 residues. Germline-derived CDR1 and CDR2 are SGHTA and FQGNSA. The CDR3 region has the DNA TGTGCCAGCAGCCGAGCGGCGGAAGCTAACTATGGCTACACCTTC. It is translated as CASSRAAEANYGYTF.

The chain joins TRBV7-2 to TRBJ1-5; D is undetermined. V was cut by 1 base and J by 3 bases, with 13 bases left in between. The CDR3 loop spans 16 amino acids. The germline V gene encodes CDR1 SGHTA and CDR2 FQGNSA. CDR3 sequence reads: CASSLVSSGTNQPQHF. In DNA, the CDR3 is TGTGCCAGCAGCTTAGTTTCTTCCGGTACCAATCAGCCCCAGCATTTT.

The chain is built from TRBV12-3 or TRBV12-4 and TRBJ2-2; D not certain. The CDR3 has 13 amino acids. V was trimmed by 3 bases and J by 5 bases, leaving 7 bases between them. This chain's CDR3 is CASSFWVTGELFF. The DNA of the CDR3 is TGTGCCAGCAGTTTTTGGGTTACCGGGGAGCTGTTTTTT.

The V and J genes are TRBV20-1 and TRBJ2-3; the match to TRBD2 covers 12 bases. The CDR3 is made up of 18 amino acids. Germline V gene lookup returns CDR1 DFQATT and CDR2 SNEGSKA (reference sequence). V lost 3 bases, J lost 5 bases, and 15 bases stayed unmatched. The CDR3 DNA is TGCAGTGCTAGTGGTAGCGATCTAGCGGGGGGGCAGGGAGATACGCAGTATTTT. It is translated as CSASGSDLAGGQGDTQYF.

The table lists this clonotype with a few counts. The chain combines TRBV7-9 with TRBJ1-4; D perhaps matches TRBD1 (5 bases). The V and J ends lost 2 bases and 8 bases respectively, with 15 bases between them. Germline assignment: CDR1 SEHNR and CDR2 FQNEAQ (reference sequence). The CDR3 totals 15 residues. CDR3 protein: CASSLKGRGPEKLFF. The CDR3 nucleotides are TGTGCCAGCAGCTTAAAAGGGAGGGGTCCCGAAAAACTGTTTTTT.

In this sample, this clonotype turned up a few times. The rearrangement joins TRBV7-9 to TRBJ1-1; the match to TRBD1 covers 7 bases. V lost 5 bases to trimming and J lost 2 bases; unmatched junction nucleotides: 5. Looked up from germline, CDR1 is SEHNR and CDR2 is FQNEAQ (reference sequence). This CDR3 region has 14 residues. In DNA, the CDR3 is TGTGCCAGCAGCCGAGGACAGGTCAACACTGAAGCTTTCTTT. Translating it yields CASSRGQVNTEAFF.

The chain links TRBV12-3 or TRBV12-4 to TRBJ1-1; D remains unclear. Trimming left V 7 bases short and J 5 bases short, with 14 bases between. The CDR3 loop spans 13 amino acids. The CDR3 region has the DNA TGTGCCAGCATCCTCCGACCGGGAACTGAAGCTTTCTTT. Amino acids: CASILRPGTEAFF.

This clonotype was seen only a few times. The chain carries TRBV7-6 and TRBJ2-3; tentative D call: TRBD2 (5 bases). This CDR3 has 14 residues. Trimming cost V 5 bases and J 4 bases, with 13 bases left between them. In germline, CDR1 is SGHVS, CDR2 FNYEAQ. The CDR3 nucleotides read TGTGCCAGCAGCCCACCGCGGGCGGCAGATACGCAGTATTTT. It yields the protein CASSPPRAADTQYF.

The chain is built from TRBV6-5 and TRBJ1-2, with 12 positions matching TRBD1. After removal of 5 bases from V and 4 bases from J, the junction contained 5 bases not matched to a gene. Germline CDR1 reads MNHEY; CDR2 reads SVGAGI. This CDR3 contains 15 residues. The CDR3 region is CASSPGTGGSYGYTF. The DNA for the CDR3 is TGTGCCAGCAGTCCGGGGACAGGGGGCTCCTATGGCTACACCTTC.

The CDR3 nucleotides read TGCGCCAGCAGCCCGCGACAGGGGGTCTATGGCTACACCTTC. Its protein product is CASSPRQGVYGYTF. The chain carries TRBV4-3 and TRBJ1-2; 9 bases align to TRBD1. The V gene end was trimmed by 4 bases and the J gene end by 4 bases; junction bases not matched to a gene: 4. The CDR3 has 14 amino acids. Germline V gene sequence: CDR1 LGHNA, CDR2 YSLEER.

This chain joins TRBV19 and TRBJ2-4; D remains ambiguous. CDR3 size: 13 residues. Germline CDR1 reads LNHDA; CDR2 reads SQIVND (reference sequence). V lost 6 bases to trimming and J lost 7 bases, with 13 bases between them. The CDR3 DNA reads TGTGCCAGTAGGACCCGGGCGGCGAACATTCAGTACTTC. Amino acid sequence: CASRTRAANIQYF. The entire variable domain, with the rest obtained from reference TRBV19 and TRBJ2-4, is as follows: DGGITQSPKYLFRKEGQNVTLSCEQNLNHDAMYWYRQDPGQGLRLIYYSQIVNDFQKGDIAEGYSVSREKKESFPLTVTSAQKNPTAFYLCASRTRAANIQYFGAGTRLSVL.

The rearrangement uses TRBV10-2 and TRBJ1-5, with no clear D. Germline CDR1 and CDR2: WSHSY and SAAADI. CDR3 length equals 14 residues. V lost 2 bases and J lost 9, with 14 bases in between. The CDR3 loop reads CASSEITAVRPQHF. In DNA, the CDR3 is TGCGCCAGCAGTGAGATCACGGCCGTCCGGCCCCAGCATTTT.

The rearrangement joins TRBV7-9 to TRBJ2-7, with TRBD1 matching 10 bases. The V segment lost 5 bases and the J segment 6 bases; nucleotides outside the gene matches: 13. Germline V lookup: CDR1 SEHNR, CDR2 FQNEAQ (reference sequence). The CDR3 length is 16 residues. Here the CDR3 reads CASSHTGTGVPGEQYF. CDR3 nucleotides: TGTGCCAGCAGCCATACCGGGACAGGGGTTCCAGGCGAGCAGTACTTC.

Only a few counts were recorded for this clonotype. The gene calls are TRBV12-3 or TRBV12-4 and TRBJ2-1; 11 nucleotides agree with TRBD2. V gave up 7 bases and J gave up 7 bases; unmatched junction bases: 6. The CDR3 has 14 residues. The CDR3 reads CASTPSGGMNEQFF. The CDR3 region has the DNA TGTGCCAGCACCCCTAGCGGGGGGATGAATGAGCAGTTCTTC.

This clonotype was seen only once. V usage is TRBV9 and J usage is TRBJ2-5; 11 nucleotides line up with TRBD2. This CDR3 has 16 residues. Germline CDR1 and CDR2: SGDLS and YYNGEE. V shed 4 bases, J shed 3 bases, and the junction held 8 bases outside the gene matches. The CDR3 region is CASSPRVTSGKETQYF. The DNA of the CDR3 is TGTGCCAGCAGCCCGAGGGTGACTAGCGGGAAAGAGACCCAGTACTTC.

The table lists this clonotype with a few counts. The rearrangement joins TRBV5-1 to TRBJ2-2, with 8 nucleotides matching TRBD1. CDR1 SGHRS and CDR2 YFSETQ come from the germline V gene. V dropped 6 bases and J dropped 1; count of bases not matched to a gene: 2. The CDR3 is 14 amino acids. The CDR3 sequence is CASNTGGNTGELFF. The CDR3 nucleotides are TGCGCCAGCAACACAGGGGGGAACACCGGGGAGCTGTTTTTT. The complete variable domain, with remaining parts taken from reference TRBV5-1 and TRBJ2-2, reads KAGVTQTPRYLIKTRGQQVTLSCSPISGHRSVSWYQQTPGQGLQFLFEYFSETQRNKGNFPGRFSGRQFSNSRSEMNVSTLELGDSALYLCASNTGGNTGELFFGEGSRLTVL.

The chain joins TRBV20-1 to TRBJ2-3; tentatively, D is TRBD2 (7 bases). This CDR3 comprises 13 residues. Germline loops: CDR1 DFQATT, CDR2 SNEGSKA (reference sequence). V gave up 6 bases and J gave up 1 base, with 11 bases separating them. CDR3 protein: CSAGGGGTDTQYF. The CDR3 coding sequence is TGCAGTGCAGGGGGGGGTGGCACAGATACGCAGTATTTT.

This clonotype turned up a few times. V is TRBV11-2 and J is TRBJ2-3, with unresolved D. The germline V and J ends were trimmed by 1 base and 5 bases, with 13 bases remaining between them. This CDR3 has 15 residues. Germline CDR1 reads SGHAT; CDR2 reads FQNNGV. In DNA, the CDR3 is TGTGCCAGCAGCTTAGGTAGTGGAACGGGAGATACGCAGTATTTT. Translating gives CASSLGSGTGDTQYF.

The chain couples TRBV9 to TRBJ2-2; D could derive from TRBD1 or TRBD2 (5 bases each). The V gene lost 3 bases and the J gene lost 2 bases, with 14 bases spanning the gap. The germline V gene encodes CDR1 SGDLS and CDR2 YYNGEE. CDR3 length: 16 amino acids. CDR3 sequence: CASSAGQLINTGELFF. The CDR3 bases are TGTGCCAGCAGCGCGGGGCAGTTAATCAACACCGGGGAGCTGTTTTTT.

The genes are TRBV15 and TRBJ1-6; D gene uncertain. Germline assignment: CDR1 LNHNV and CDR2 YYDKDF (reference sequence). Deletions cut 9 bases from V and 0 bases from J, with 6 bases between. CDR3 length: 13 residues. Here the CDR3 DNA reads TGTGCCACGCAGAGCTCCTATAATTCACCCCTCCACTTT. Its translation is CATQSSYNSPLHF. Based on the CDR3 plus reference TRBV15 and TRBJ1-6, the full variable domain is DAMVIQNPRYQVTQFGKPVTLSCSQTLNHNVMYWYQQKSSQAPKLLFHYYDKDFNNEADTPDNFQSRRPNTSFCFLDIRSPGLGDTAMYLCATQSSYNSPLHFGNGTRLTVT.